The following is a T cell receptor beta chain sequence with its context. Sequencing was at deep level. Measured with immunoSEQ multiplex PCR; TCRdb has only the in-frame clones, and not every one. The sample yields some 790,000 clones, just under 75% seen once. This specimen comes from a study of shared clonotypes between healthy human individuals. Trimming left V 3 bases short and J 2 bases short, with 11 bases between. Looked up from germline, CDR1 is MNHEY and CDR2 is SMNVEV (reference sequence). The CDR3 is 14 amino acids. The sample taken for sequencing was memory CD4+ T cells sorted from blood. Subset reported: CD45RA-negative fraction. The sequence was collected from a woman aged 25-40 years in good health. The chain carries TRBV27 and TRBJ2-7; D not certain. The CDR3 DNA reads as TGTGCCAGCAGTTTGGTGGCCACACCCTACGAGCAGTACTTC. This encodes CASSLVATPYEQYF.